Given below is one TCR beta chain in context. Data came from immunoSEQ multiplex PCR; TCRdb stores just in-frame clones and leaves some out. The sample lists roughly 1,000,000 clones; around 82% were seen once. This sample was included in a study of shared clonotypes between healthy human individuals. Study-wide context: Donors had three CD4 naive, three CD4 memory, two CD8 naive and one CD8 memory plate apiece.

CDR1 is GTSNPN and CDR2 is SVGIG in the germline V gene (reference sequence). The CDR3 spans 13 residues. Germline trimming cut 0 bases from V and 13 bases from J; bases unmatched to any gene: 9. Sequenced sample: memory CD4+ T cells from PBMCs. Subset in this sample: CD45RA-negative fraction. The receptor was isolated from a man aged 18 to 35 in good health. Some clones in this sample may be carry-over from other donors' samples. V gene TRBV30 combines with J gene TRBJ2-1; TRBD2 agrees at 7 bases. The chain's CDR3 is CAWSVWPSGLQFF. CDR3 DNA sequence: TGTGCCTGGAGTGTATGGCCTAGCGGCTTACAGTTCTTC.